The 27 T cell receptor beta chains in this list originate from one sample, sequenced in a study of PD-1 blockade in classical Hodgkin lymphoma. In every patient, relapse followed autologous stem cell transplantation, while exposure to brentuximab vedotin differed. TCRdb's copy holds only in-frame clones and misses some; the assay was immunoSEQ multiplex PCR. The data hold over 70,000 clones, with around 90% observed a single time. The starting material was peripheral blood mononuclear cells (PBMCs), obtained at baseline. The receptors shown here come from a human donor with classical Hodgkin lymphoma.

This rearrangement joins TRBV2 to TRBJ1-3; a weak D match, TRBD1 (6 bases). This CDR3 is built from 13 residues. V gave up 8 bases and J gave up 0 bases, with 8 bases separating them. Looked up from germline, CDR1 is SNHLY and CDR2 is FYNNEI. CDR3 residues: CASGGLSGNTIYF. The CDR3 coding sequence is TGTGCCAGCGGGGGCCTCTCTGGAAACACCATATATTTT.

As concerns this clone: The junction and the germline gene differ at one end; a read error may be behind it. The CDR3 DNA reads as TGTGCCAGTAGTATAGATCTGCCAGGGAGGTCGGTCTTT. This encodes CASSIDLPGRSVF. V gene TRBV19 combines with J gene TRBJ1-1, with D possibly being TRBD1 (5 bases). The CDR3 totals 13 residues. Germline-derived CDR1 and CDR2 are LNHDA and SQIVND (reference sequence).

The V call is TRBV4-1, the J call TRBJ2-1; no clear D gene. Germline CDR1 is MGHRA and CDR2 is YSYEKL. Trimming pared 0 bases from V and 4 bases from J, leaving 16 bases between. The CDR3 contains 17 residues. CDR3 DNA sequence: TGCGCCAGCAGCCAAGATCGACTGGGGTCGCTTTACAATGAGCAGTTCTTC. Residues: CASSQDRLGSLYNEQFF.

This clone was recorded a few times. This chain joins TRBV7-9 and TRBJ1-3; D uncertain. Looked up from germline, CDR1 is SEHNR and CDR2 is FQNEAQ (reference sequence). V lost 4 bases to trimming and J lost 4 bases, with 2 bases between them. There are 11 residues in the CDR3. CDR3 sequence (DNA): TGTGCCAGCAGCTCAGGAAACACCATATATTTT. Encoded protein: CASSSGNTIYF.

The CDR3 loop reads CASSSPIQGGGNQPQHF. The CDR3 region has the DNA TGTGCCAGCAGTTCTCCAATACAGGGCGGTGGCAATCAGCCCCAGCATTTT. This rearrangement joins TRBV28 to TRBJ1-5, with a possible D match to TRBD1 (6 bases). The ends were cut back, 4 bases at V and 2 bases at J, with 18 bases in the middle. The CDR3 is 17 amino acids. The germline gives CDR1 MDHEN, CDR2 SYDVKM.

This chain joins TRBV14 and TRBJ2-1, with 7 bases fitting TRBD2. V lost 0 bases, J lost 8 bases, and 7 bases stayed unmatched. This CDR3 region has 15 residues. The germline V gene encodes CDR1 SGHDN and CDR2 FVKESK. Here the CDR3 DNA reads TGTGCCAGCAGCCAAGATCGAAGCGGGGCGGATGAGCAGTTCTTC. Protein product: CASSQDRSGADEQFF.

The V call is TRBV19, the J call TRBJ1-2; 7 bases align to TRBD1. V lost 8 bases, J lost 3 bases, and 6 bases stayed unmatched. The CDR3 covers 13 residues. Germline CDR1 reads LNHDA; CDR2 reads SQIVND (reference sequence). CDR3 coding DNA: TGTGCCAGTGGACAGGCGACGGACTATGGCTACACCTTC. Amino acid sequence: CASGQATDYGYTF.

The J gene is TRBJ1-2, the V gene TRBV9; the D gene is possibly TRBD1 (6 bases). Per the germline V gene, CDR1 is SGDLS and CDR2 is YYNGEE. The CDR3 sequence is 14 residues long. Trimming pared 6 bases from V and 0 bases from J, leaving 12 bases between. The DNA for the CDR3 is TGTGCCAGCAACCCACAGGGACCTAACTATGGCTACACCTTC. Protein: CASNPQGPNYGYTF.

The genes are TRBV6-1 and TRBJ2-2; a possible D gene is TRBD1 (6 bases). V lost 6 bases to trimming and J lost 4 bases, with 12 bases between them. The germline CDR1 and CDR2 sequences are MNHNS and SASEGT. The CDR3 length is 14 residues. As DNA, the CDR3 is TGTGCCAGCAGGGGGGCAATATTCACCGGGGAGCTGTTTTTT. Protein: CASRGAIFTGELFF.

There are a few counts of this clone. This chain links TRBV27 with TRBJ2-2; D is ambiguous. The V end lost 3 bases, the J end lost 6 bases, and 2 bases lay between the germline ends. This CDR3 region has 11 residues. Per the germline V gene, CDR1 is MNHEY and CDR2 is SMNVEV (reference sequence). The chain's CDR3 is CASSFSGELFF. The CDR3 bases are TGTGCCAGCAGTTTCTCCGGGGAGCTGTTTTTT.

The chain has TRBV28 and TRBJ2-2; D may match TRBD1 or TRBD2 (5 bases each). Germline-derived CDR1 and CDR2 are MDHEN and SYDVKM. The CDR3 contains 12 residues. Trimming took off 5 bases at V and 6 bases at J, with 7 bases between the two ends. In DNA form, the CDR3 reads TGTGCCAGCAGTGGGGGTCCCGGGGAGCTGTTTTTT. It encodes CASSGGPGELFF.

V gene TRBV19 combines with J gene TRBJ2-1, with D tentatively TRBD2 (5 bases). Trimming took 3 bases from V and 2 from J, leaving 14 bases between them. Germline-derived CDR1 and CDR2 are LNHDA and SQIVND (reference sequence). The CDR3 spans 16 residues. CDR3 in DNA: TGTGCCAGTAGTATTCCGTGGGAGCCGCCCTACAATGAGCAGTTCTTC. Translating it yields CASSIPWEPPYNEQFF. The full variable domain, in which reference TRBV19 and TRBJ2-1 provide the parts outside the CDR3, is DGGITQSPKYLFRKEGQNVTLSCEQNLNHDAMYWYRQDPGQGLRLIYYSQIVNDFQKGDIAEGYSVSREKKESFPLTVTSAQKNPTAFYLCASSIPWEPPYNEQFFGPGTRLTVL.

V is TRBV4-1 and J is TRBJ2-7; no clear D gene. Germline V gene lookup returns CDR1 MGHRA and CDR2 YSYEKL. CDR3 length: 15 amino acids. The V and J ends lost 0 bases and 2 bases respectively, with 11 bases between them. The CDR3: CASSQDGSPAYEQYF. The CDR3 nucleotides read TGCGCCAGCAGCCAAGATGGATCACCAGCCTACGAGCAGTACTTC.

The chain couples TRBV4-3 to TRBJ1-2; D perhaps matches TRBD1 (5 bases). This CDR3 has 16 amino acids. Germline V gives CDR1 LGHNA, CDR2 YSLEER. V lost 2 bases, J lost 2 bases, and 15 bases lay in between. In DNA, the CDR3 is TGCGCCAGCAGCCAAACTAGGGACCTCGCAAACTATGGCTACACCTTC. The encoded protein is CASSQTRDLANYGYTF.

Comments on this clone: At one end, the junction sequence differs from germline, possibly due to a read error. The CDR3 DNA is TGTGCCAGCAGCTTATTCTCGAATACCGGGGAGCTGTTTTTT. Encoded protein: CASSLFSNTGELFF. V usage is TRBV7-2 and J usage is TRBJ2-2; D call uncertain. Germline V lookup: CDR1 SGHTA, CDR2 FQGNSA. The CDR3 has 14 amino acids.

The count of this clone is one. CDR3 protein: CASSLVGTHYYTF. CDR3 nucleotides: TGTGCCAGCAGCTTAGTCGGGACACATTATTACACCTTC. V gene TRBV5-6 combines with J gene TRBJ1-2, with TRBD1 as a possible D gene (6 bases). CDR1 SGHDT and CDR2 YYEEEE come from the germline V gene. CDR3 length: 13 amino acids. V dropped 2 bases and J dropped 11 bases, with 16 bases sitting between them.

The CDR3: CASSLGTAYGYTF. The CDR3 bases are TGTGCCAGCAGCCTCGGGACGGCCTATGGCTACACCTTC. The rearrangement joins TRBV27 to TRBJ1-2; maybe TRBD1 (5 bases). V gave up 6 bases and J gave up 4 bases, with 12 bases separating them. Germline values: CDR1 MNHEY, CDR2 SMNVEV (reference sequence). The CDR3 is made up of 13 amino acids.

In nucleotides, the CDR3 is TGTGCCAGCAGCTCCCTCGGGGCAGGCGAGCAGTACTTC. Translating it yields CASSSLGAGEQYF. The chain has TRBV7-2 and TRBJ2-7; D possibly uses TRBD1 or TRBD2 (5 bases each). This CDR3 spans 13 amino acids. Per germline, CDR1 SGHTA and CDR2 FQGNSA. Between the trimmed V and J ends, which lost 4 bases and 6 bases, there was a span of 13 bases.

The genes are TRBV18 and TRBJ1-5; D unresolved. Trimming removed 0 bases at V and 6 bases at J, with 21 bases between. This CDR3 has 18 residues. Per germline, CDR1 KGHSH and CDR2 LQKENI. The DNA of the CDR3 is TGTGCCAGCTCACCACCCCCGGTAGCTCTTGGTATGGTTCAGCCCCAGCATTTT. Protein product: CASSPPPVALGMVQPQHF.

The chain combines TRBV5-6 with TRBJ1-2; 8 bases map to TRBD1. The CDR3 length is 15 residues. V shed 1 base, J shed 1 base, and the junction held 3 bases outside the gene matches. Germline V gene data show CDR1 as SGHDT and CDR2 as YYEEEE. The CDR3 DNA follows: TGTGCCAGCAGCTTGTTAGGGACAGGTAACTATGGCTACACCTTC. Protein product: CASSLLGTGNYGYTF.

J is TRBJ2-7 and V is TRBV10-3; the D gene is possibly TRBD1 (5 bases). The CDR3 has 14 residues. The germline V gene has CDR1 ENHRY and CDR2 SYGVKD. Between the trimmed V and J ends, which lost 2 bases and 6 bases, there was a span of 14 bases. The CDR3 loop is CAISEAGPSSEQYF. CDR3 DNA: TGTGCCATCAGTGAGGCAGGGCCCTCATCCGAGCAGTACTTC.

The chain uses TRBV2 and TRBJ2-5; no clear D. V lost 8 bases and J 6 bases, leaving 13 bases between the germline ends. Germline assignment: CDR1 SNHLY and CDR2 FYNNEI. The CDR3 extends over 12 amino acids. CDR3: CASLVAPQTQYF. CDR3 in DNA: TGTGCCAGCCTAGTAGCCCCTCAGACCCAGTACTTC.

This clone was detected once. This chain joins TRBV5-1 and TRBJ2-1, with 7 bases lining up with TRBD2. Germline V gives CDR1 SGHRS, CDR2 YFSETQ. This CDR3 spans 14 amino acids. Trimming cost V 5 bases and J 2 bases; bases outside gene matches: 4. The CDR3 is CASRASGTYNEQFF. The CDR3 DNA follows: TGCGCCAGCAGGGCCAGCGGGACCTACAATGAGCAGTTCTTC.

This clone was counted once. The gene calls are TRBV30 and TRBJ1-5; D call uncertain. CDR3 length equals 14 residues. Germline lookup yields CDR1 GTSNPN and CDR2 SVGIG (reference sequence). The V and J ends lost 3 bases and 2 bases respectively, with 11 bases between them. CDR3 residues: CAWRPPRGNQPQHF. The CDR3 DNA reads as TGTGCCTGGAGACCCCCGCGAGGCAATCAGCCCCAGCATTTT.

The chain carries TRBV18 and TRBJ2-7; possibly TRBD1 for D (6 bases). The CDR3 covers 14 residues. Trimming took off 0 bases at V and 7 bases at J, with 13 bases between the two ends. The germline CDR1 and CDR2 sequences are KGHSH and LQKENI. This CDR3 is CASSPPGAVREQYF. CDR3 DNA sequence: TGTGCCAGCTCACCACCGGGGGCGGTGAGGGAGCAGTACTTC.

This chain links TRBV5-4 with TRBJ1-2; 9 bases line up with TRBD1. This CDR3 is 13 amino acids long. From germline, CDR1 is SGHNT and CDR2 YYREEE (reference sequence). Trimming removed 4 bases from V and 3 bases from J; junction bases left unmatched: 1. The CDR3 nucleotides are TGTGCCAGCAGCGACAGGGGGGACTATGGCTACACCTTC. This codes for CASSDRGDYGYTF.

This chain connects TRBV7-8 to TRBJ2-5; D gene unclear. Germline values: CDR1 SGHVS, CDR2 FQNEAQ. V lost 1 base and J lost 5, with 11 bases in between. CDR3 length: 14 residues. The CDR3 DNA reads as TGTGCCAGCAGCTTAGGTTCCGGGTTGGAGACCCAGTACTTC. This encodes CASSLGSGLETQYF.